This T cell receptor (beta chain) was retrieved from a study of radiation and T cells in renal cell carcinoma. The length of the CDR3 is 15 residues. V trimming: 9 bases; J trimming: 1 base; junction bases outside the gene matches: 6. The germline V gene has CDR1 LNHDA and CDR2 SQIVND (reference sequence). Time point defined: blood 2 weeks post-SBRT. As for treatment: 15 Gy SBRT to primary tumor, nephrectomy 4 weeks later. The method was immunoSEQ multiplex PCR; TCRdb's version includes in-frame clones alone and lacks a portion of them. This table holds around 60,000 clones, roughly 79% found once. Sequencing used blood, obtained from a patient whose treatment included radiotherapy and nephrectomy. The chain combines TRBV19 with TRBJ1-6; 7 bases align to TRBD1. The clonotype originates from a man aged 60 to 75 with renal cell carcinoma. The CDR3 loop is CASEGAQSYNSPLHF. In DNA, the CDR3 is TGTGCCAGCGAGGGGGCGCAATCCTATAATTCACCCCTCCACTTT.